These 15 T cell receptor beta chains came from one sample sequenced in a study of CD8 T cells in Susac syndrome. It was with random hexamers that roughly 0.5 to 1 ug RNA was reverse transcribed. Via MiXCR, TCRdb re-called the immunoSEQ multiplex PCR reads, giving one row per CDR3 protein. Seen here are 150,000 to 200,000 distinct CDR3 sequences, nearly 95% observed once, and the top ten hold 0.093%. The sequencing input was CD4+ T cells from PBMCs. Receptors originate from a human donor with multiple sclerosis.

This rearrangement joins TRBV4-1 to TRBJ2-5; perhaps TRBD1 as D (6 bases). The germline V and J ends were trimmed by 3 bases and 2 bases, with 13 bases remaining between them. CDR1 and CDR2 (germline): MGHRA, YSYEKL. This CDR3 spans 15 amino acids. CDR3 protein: CASSHYQGTQETQYF. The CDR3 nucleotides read TGCGCCAGCAGCCATTATCAGGGGACGCAAGAGACCCAGTACTTC.

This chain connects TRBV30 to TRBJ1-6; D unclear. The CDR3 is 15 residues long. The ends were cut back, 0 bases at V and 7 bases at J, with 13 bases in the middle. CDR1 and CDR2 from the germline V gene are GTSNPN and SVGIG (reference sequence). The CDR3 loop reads CAWSVSWQLNSPLHF. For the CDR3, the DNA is TGTGCCTGGAGTGTTTCCTGGCAACTGAATTCACCCCTCCACTTT. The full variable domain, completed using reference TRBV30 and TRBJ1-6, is SQTIHQWPATLVQPVGSPLSLECTVEGTSNPNLYWYRQAAGRGLQLLFYSVGIGQISSEVPQNLSASRPQDRQFILSSKKLLLSDSGFYLCAWSVSWQLNSPLHFGNGTRLTVT.

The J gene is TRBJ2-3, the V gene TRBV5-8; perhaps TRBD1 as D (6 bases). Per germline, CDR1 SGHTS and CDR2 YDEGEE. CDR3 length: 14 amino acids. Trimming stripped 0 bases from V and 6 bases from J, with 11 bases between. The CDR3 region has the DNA TGTGCCAGCAGCTTGGGATGGGGGCCGGATACGCAGTATTTT. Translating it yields CASSLGWGPDTQYF.

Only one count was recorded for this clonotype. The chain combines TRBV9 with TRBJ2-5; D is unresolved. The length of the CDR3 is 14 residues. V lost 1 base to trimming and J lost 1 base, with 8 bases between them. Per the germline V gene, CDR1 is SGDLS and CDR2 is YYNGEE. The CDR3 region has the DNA TGTGCCAGCAGCGTATCCCCCCTCCAAGAGACCCAGTACTTC. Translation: CASSVSPLQETQYF.

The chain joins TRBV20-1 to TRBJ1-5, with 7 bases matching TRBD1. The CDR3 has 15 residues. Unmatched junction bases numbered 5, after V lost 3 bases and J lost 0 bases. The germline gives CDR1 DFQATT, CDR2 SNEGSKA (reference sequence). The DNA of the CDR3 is TGCAGTGCTAGCCGTGACAGGGTTAGCAATCAGCCCCAGCATTTT. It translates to CSASRDRVSNQPQHF.

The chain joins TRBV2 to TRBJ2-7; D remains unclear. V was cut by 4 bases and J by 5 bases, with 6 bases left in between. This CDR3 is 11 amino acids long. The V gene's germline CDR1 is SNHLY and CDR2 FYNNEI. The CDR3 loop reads CASSVFHEQYF. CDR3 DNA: TGTGCCAGCAGTGTTTTCCACGAGCAGTACTTC.

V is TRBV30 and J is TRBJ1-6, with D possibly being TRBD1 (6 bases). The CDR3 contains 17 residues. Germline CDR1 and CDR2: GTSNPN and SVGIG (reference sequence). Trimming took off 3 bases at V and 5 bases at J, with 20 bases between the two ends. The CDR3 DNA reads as TGTGCCTGGAGCTCTATCCCCGGACAGCTGGATAATTCACCCCTCCACTTT. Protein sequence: CAWSSIPGQLDNSPLHF.

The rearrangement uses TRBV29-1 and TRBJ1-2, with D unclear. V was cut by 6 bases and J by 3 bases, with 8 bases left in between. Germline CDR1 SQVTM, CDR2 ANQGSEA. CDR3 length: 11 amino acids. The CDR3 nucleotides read TGCAGCGTGACAAACTACTATGGCTACACCTTC. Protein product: CSVTNYYGYTF.

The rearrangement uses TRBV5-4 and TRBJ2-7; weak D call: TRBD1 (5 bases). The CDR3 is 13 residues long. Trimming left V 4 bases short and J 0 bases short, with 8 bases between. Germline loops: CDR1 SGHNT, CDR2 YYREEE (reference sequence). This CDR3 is CASSNRSSYEQYF. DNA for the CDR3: TGTGCCAGCAGCAACAGGAGCTCCTACGAGCAGTACTTC.

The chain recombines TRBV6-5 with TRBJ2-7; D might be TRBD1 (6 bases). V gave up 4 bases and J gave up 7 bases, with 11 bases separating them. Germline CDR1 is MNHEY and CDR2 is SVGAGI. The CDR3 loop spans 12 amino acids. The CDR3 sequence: CASSSHTGEQYF. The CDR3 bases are TGTGCCAGCAGTTCCCATACAGGGGAGCAGTACTTC.

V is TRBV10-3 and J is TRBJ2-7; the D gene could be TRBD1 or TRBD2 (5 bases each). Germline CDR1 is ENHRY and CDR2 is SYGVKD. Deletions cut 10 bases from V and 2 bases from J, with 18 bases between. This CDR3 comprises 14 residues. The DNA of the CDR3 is TGTGCCACCGGCCCCCAGGGACCTACCTACGAGCAGTACTTC. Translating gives CATGPQGPTYEQYF.

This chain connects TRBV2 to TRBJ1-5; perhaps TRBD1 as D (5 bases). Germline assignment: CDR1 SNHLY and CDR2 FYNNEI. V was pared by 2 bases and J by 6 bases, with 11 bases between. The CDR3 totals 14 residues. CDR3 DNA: TGTGCCAGCAGTGAACCCAGGGTGGTTCAGCCCCAGCATTTT. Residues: CASSEPRVVQPQHF.

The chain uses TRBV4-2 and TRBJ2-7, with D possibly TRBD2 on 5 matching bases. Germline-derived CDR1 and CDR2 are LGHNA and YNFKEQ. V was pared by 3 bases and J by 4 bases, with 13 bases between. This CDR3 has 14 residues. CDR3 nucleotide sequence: TGTGCCAGCAGCCACCGAAGCGGAGATTACGAGCAGTACTTC. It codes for CASSHRSGDYEQYF.

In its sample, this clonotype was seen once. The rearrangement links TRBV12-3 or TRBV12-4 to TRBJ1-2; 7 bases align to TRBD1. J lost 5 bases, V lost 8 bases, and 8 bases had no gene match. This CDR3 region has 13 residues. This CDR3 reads CASDRALGYGYTF. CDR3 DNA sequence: TGTGCCAGCGACAGGGCACTTGGGTATGGCTACACCTTC.

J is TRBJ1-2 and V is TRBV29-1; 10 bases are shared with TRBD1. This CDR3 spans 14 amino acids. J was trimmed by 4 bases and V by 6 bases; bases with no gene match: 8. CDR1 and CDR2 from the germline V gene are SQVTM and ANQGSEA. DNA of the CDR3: TGCAGCGTCCACAAGGACAGGGGGACCTATGGCTACACCTTC. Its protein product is CSVHKDRGTYGYTF.